Listed below are T cell receptor beta chains from one sample, sequenced in a study of blood T cell repertoires in COVID-19. Produced via immunoSEQ multiplex PCR; TCRdb's table is partial and in-frame only. The sample contains about 170,000 clones, approximately 81% of which appear only once. Sequenced material: peripheral blood. The receptors shown here come from a woman older than 75 with active or convalescent COVID-19. Both conserved end residues are part of each CDR3. D genes are given only for firm matches. Clone size, where shown, is once, few, many, or a class for clones that have expanded.

d_call j_call clone_size v_call cdr3_aa cdr3_nt
NA TRBJ2-7 once TRBV11-2 CASSLGGDSSYEQYF TGTGCCAGCAGCTTAGGGGGGGACAGCTCCTACGAGCAGTACTTC
NA TRBJ2-2 NA TRBV5-4 CASSLVSGELFF TGTGCCAGCAGCTTGGTTAGCGGGGAGCTGTTTTTT
NA TRBJ2-2 NA TRBV5-1 CASKESNTGELFF TGCGCCAGCAAAGAGTCGAACACCGGGGAGCTGTTTTTT
NA TRBJ2-3 few TRBV19 CASSTLADTQYF TGTGCCAGTAGTACACTGGCAGATACGCAGTATTTT
TRBD1 TRBJ1-1 NA TRBV24-1 CATSDPRTGNTEAFF TGTGCCACCAGTGACCCACGGACAGGGAACACTGAAGCTTTCTTT
NA TRBJ2-2 NA TRBV6-1 CASSEAGQGFDKVGELFF TGTGCCAGCAGTGAAGCTGGGCAGGGATTCGACAAGGTCGGGGAGCTGTTTTTT
NA TRBJ1-2 NA TRBV24-1 CATRKSGEHVHGYTF TGTGCCACTAGGAAGTCCGGGGAACATGTCCATGGCTACACCTTC
TRBD2 TRBJ2-1 NA TRBV28 CASHSGTSGRDEQFF TGTGCCAGCCATTCCGGGACTAGCGGGAGAGATGAGCAGTTCTTC
TRBD2 TRBJ2-1 NA TRBV15 CATSRVRSGGNEQFF TGTGCCACCAGCAGGGTACGGAGCGGGGGCAATGAGCAGTTCTTC
NA TRBJ1-6 once TRBV9 CASSVGGNSPLHF TGTGCCAGCAGCGTAGGCGGAAATTCACCCCTCCACTTT
NA TRBJ1-6 NA TRBV6-4 CASTPEAGHNSPLHF TGTGCCAGCACTCCGGAAGCGGGGCATAATTCACCCCTCCACTTT
NA TRBJ1-1 NA TRBV18 CASSPITGENTEAFF TGTGCCAGCTCACCTATAACAGGAGAGAACACTGAAGCTTTCTTT
TRBD2 TRBJ2-1 NA TRBV12-5 CASGDGTSGRDEQFF TGTGCTAGTGGTGACGGGACTAGCGGGAGGGATGAGCAGTTCTTC
TRBD1 TRBJ1-2 NA TRBV6-5 CASSYQDRPGYGYTF TGTGCCAGCAGTTACCAGGACAGGCCTGGCTATGGCTACACCTTC
NA TRBJ1-1 few TRBV9 CASSPRGDEAFF TGTGCCAGCAGCCCACGGGGGGACGAAGCTTTCTTT
TRBD1 TRBJ2-4 once TRBV6-5 CASSEDRSKNIQYF TGTGCCAGCAGCGAGGACAGGAGCAAAAACATTCAGTACTTC
TRBD1 TRBJ1-2 NA TRBV6-5 CASSYSEAGGTYGYTF TGTGCCAGCAGTTACTCGGAAGCAGGGGGCACCTATGGCTACACCTTC
NA TRBJ2-7 NA TRBV3-1/TRBV3-2 CASSQDLAISYEQYF TGTGCCAGCAGCCAAGATCTAGCGATCTCCTACGAGCAGTACTTC
NA TRBJ1-5 NA TRBV28 CASRTRGEGNQPQHF TGTGCCAGCAGGACCAGGGGAGAAGGCAATCAGCCCCAGCATTTT
NA TRBJ2-2 NA TRBV7-3 CASSLATNTGELFF TGTGCCAGCAGCTTAGCGACGAACACCGGGGAGCTGTTTTTT
NA TRBJ2-5 NA TRBV18 CASSRTQEGETQYF TGTGCCAGCTCGAGGACCCAGGAGGGAGAGACCCAGTACTTC
NA TRBJ1-5 NA TRBV18 CASSPSGGMVGNQPQHF TGTGCCAGCTCACCCTCGGGGGGCATGGTCGGCAATCAGCCCCAGCATTTT
TRBD2 TRBJ2-3 NA TRBV7-3 CASSASSGTSTDTQYF TGTGCCAGCAGCGCCTCTAGCGGTACTAGCACAGATACGCAGTATTTT
NA TRBJ2-5 NA TRBV24-1 CATSDLRDTGTQYF TGTGCCACCAGTGATTTGCGGGATACTGGGACCCAGTACTTC
NA TRBJ1-5 NA TRBV2 CASSEYGTYDQPQHF TGTGCCAGCAGTGAGTATGGGACATACGATCAGCCCCAGCATTTT
TRBD1 TRBJ1-1 NA TRBV5-1 CASSLAGDRVTAFF TGCGCCAGCAGCTTGGCGGGGGACAGGGTTACTGCTTTCTTT
NA TRBJ2-7 few TRBV18 CASSRGGFYEQYF TGTGCCAGCTCACGAGGGGGTTTTTACGAGCAGTACTTC
TRBD1 TRBJ1-1 NA TRBV7-7 CASIPRQGLPQNTEAFF TGTGCTAGCATCCCTCGACAGGGTCTACCTCAGAACACTGAAGCTTTCTTT
TRBD2 TRBJ2-5 once TRBV5-4 CASSSLLAGQETQYF TGTGCCAGCAGCTCCCTACTAGCGGGCCAAGAGACCCAGTACTTC
NA TRBJ2-6 NA TRBV6-1 CASSGGPGSGANVLTF TGTGCCAGCAGTGGGGGGCCGGGCTCTGGGGCCAACGTCCTGACTTTC
NA TRBJ1-2 NA TRBV9 CASSVTQGGGYTF TGTGCCAGCAGCGTGACTCAGGGAGGGGGCTACACCTTC
NA TRBJ1-1 NA TRBV2 CASSEKSGGGNTEAFF TGTGCCAGCAGTGAAAAATCTGGCGGGGGTAACACTGAAGCTTTCTTT
TRBD1 TRBJ2-1 NA TRBV3-1/TRBV3-2 CASSQSLRQGVGEQFF TGTGCCAGCAGCCAATCCCTCCGACAGGGGGTTGGAGAGCAGTTCTTC
TRBD2 TRBJ2-1 NA TRBV6-2/TRBV6-3 CASSWTSGLSSYNEQFF TGTGCCAGCAGTTGGACTAGCGGGTTAAGCTCCTACAATGAGCAGTTCTTC
NA TRBJ2-2 NA TRBV30 CAWSVPPPGTPNTGELFF TGTGCCTGGAGTGTACCCCCCCCCGGGACACCAAACACCGGGGAGCTGTTTTTT
NA TRBJ2-2 few TRBV7-6 CASRDDFTGELFF TGTGCCAGCAGGGATGACTTCACCGGGGAGCTGTTTTTT
NA TRBJ2-7 many TRBV20-1 CSAQIGEEQYF TGCAGTGCTCAAATCGGGGAGGAGCAGTACTTC
TRBD1 TRBJ1-1 NA TRBV5-6 CASSRTGSTEAFF TGTGCCAGCAGCCGGACAGGGTCTACTGAAGCTTTCTTT
NA TRBJ2-1 NA TRBV7-3 CASSLSPGWEQFF TGTGCCAGCAGCTTATCTCCAGGGTGGGAGCAGTTCTTC
TRBD1 TRBJ1-5 NA TRBV28 CASRPQGRKPQHF TGTGCCAGCAGACCACAGGGGAGGAAGCCCCAGCATTTT
TRBD2 TRBJ2-1 NA TRBV7-2 CASSSRGPRTSGRVNEQFF TGTGCCAGCAGCTCGCGGGGCCCCCGGACTAGCGGGAGGGTCAATGAGCAGTTCTTC
TRBD1 TRBJ2-5 NA TRBV12-3/TRBV12-4 CASSLDRGETQYF TGTGCCAGCAGTTTGGACAGGGGAGAGACCCAGTACTTC
NA TRBJ1-1 once TRBV5-6 CASSLNPSDTEAFF TGTGCCAGCAGCCTCAACCCATCGGACACTGAAGCTTTCTTT
NA TRBJ1-1 NA TRBV29-1 CSVVQGSVVTEAFF TGCAGCGTGGTCCAGGGGTCTGTGGTGACTGAAGCTTTCTTT
TRBD1 TRBJ1-1 NA TRBV19 CASSTGQAEAFF TGTGCCAGTAGTACTGGACAGGCAGAAGCTTTCTTT
TRBD2 TRBJ2-7 NA TRBV5-1 CASSVAGTSFHEQYF TGCGCCAGCAGCGTCGCCGGGACTAGCTTCCACGAGCAGTACTTC
TRBD2 TRBJ2-5 NA TRBV5-4 CASSVGTSGMGQETQYF TGTGCCAGCAGTGTTGGGACTAGCGGGATGGGCCAAGAGACCCAGTACTTC
NA TRBJ1-6 NA TRBV5-4 CASTSGGVGSPLHF TGTGCCAGCACCTCGGGGGGTGTAGGTTCACCCCTCCACTTT
NA TRBJ2-7 NA TRBV28 CASRTGRGYEQYF TGTGCCAGCAGGACAGGGCGGGGATACGAGCAGTACTTC
TRBD1 TRBJ1-2 NA TRBV2 CATAKSTGGVESYGYTF TGTGCCACCGCAAAGTCGACAGGGGGCGTAGAAAGCTATGGCTACACCTTC
TRBD1 TRBJ1-2 NA TRBV28 CASMGQNYGYTF TGTGCCAGCATGGGACAGAACTATGGCTACACCTTC
NA TRBJ2-7 few TRBV28 CASRVGTYEQYF TGTGCCAGCCGGGTGGGTACCTACGAGCAGTACTTC
TRBD1 TRBJ1-2 NA TRBV5-1 CASSLRGQGYGYTF TGCGCCAGCAGCTTGAGGGGACAGGGCTATGGCTACACCTTC
TRBD2 TRBJ2-5 NA TRBV7-9 CASSSRTSGPPGTQYF TGTGCCAGCAGCTCCCGGACTAGCGGGCCGCCGGGGACCCAGTACTTC
TRBD2 TRBJ2-1 NA TRBV10-2 CASKLAGNNEQFF TGCGCCAGCAAACTAGCGGGAAATAATGAGCAGTTCTTC
TRBD2 TRBJ2-1 NA TRBV28 CASSTPWTAGDEQFF TGTGCCAGCAGCACACCCTGGACCGCGGGGGATGAGCAGTTCTTC
TRBD2 TRBJ2-3 NA TRBV5-4 CASSLGLAENTDTQYF TGTGCCAGCAGCTTGGGACTAGCGGAAAACACAGATACGCAGTATTTT
TRBD2 TRBJ2-1 NA TRBV6-2/TRBV6-3 CASSLTSQEQFF TGTGCCAGCAGCCTGACTAGCCAAGAGCAGTTCTTC
TRBD1 TRBJ2-2 NA TRBV5-4 CASSTPGTVNTGELFF TGTGCCAGCAGCACACCCGGGACAGTGAACACCGGGGAGCTGTTTTTT
TRBD2 TRBJ2-5 NA TRBV5-1 CASSLARLAGSWETQYF TGCGCCAGCAGCTTGGCTAGACTAGCGGGATCTTGGGAGACCCAGTACTTC